This TCR beta chain originates from a study of T cells in Graves' hyperthyroidism and ophthalmopathy. Findings and caveats of the study: In the analysis, a 13 V-J model separated ophthalmopathy from stable hyperthyroidism.

Of note for this clonotype: The target antigen is unknown.

The PBMCs were taken from around 10 ml of fresh peripheral blood. Amplified TCR beta CDR3 regions came from RNA transcripts. With the HTBI primer set, the TCR CDR3 went through a first round of RT-PCR. MiXCR, applied by TCRdb to the multiplex PCR reads, yields one record per CDR3 protein. The table shows 360,000 or so distinct CDR3 sequences, with under 20% occurring only once. The CDR3 sequence is 13 residues long. Trimming removed 6 bases from V and 7 bases from J; junction bases left unmatched: 6. The TCR was taken from a woman in her late teens or twenties with Graves' hyperthyroidism. Sequenced input: blood. The chain is built from TRBV12-3 or TRBV12-4 and TRBJ2-4; the match to TRBD1 covers 7 bases. In nucleotides, the CDR3 is TGTGCCAGCAGCCAGGGGGAATGGAACATTCAGTACTTC. Encoded protein: CASSQGEWNIQYF.